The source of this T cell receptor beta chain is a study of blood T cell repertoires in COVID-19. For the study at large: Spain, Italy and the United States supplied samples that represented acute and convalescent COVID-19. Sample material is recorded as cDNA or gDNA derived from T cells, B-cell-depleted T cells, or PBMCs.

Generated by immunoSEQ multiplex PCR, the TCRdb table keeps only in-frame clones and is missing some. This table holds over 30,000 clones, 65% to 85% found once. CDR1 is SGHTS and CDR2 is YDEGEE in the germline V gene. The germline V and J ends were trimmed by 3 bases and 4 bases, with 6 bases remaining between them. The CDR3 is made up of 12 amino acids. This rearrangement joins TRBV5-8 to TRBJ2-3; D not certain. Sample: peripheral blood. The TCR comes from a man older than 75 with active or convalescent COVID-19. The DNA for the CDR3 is TGTGCCAGCAGCTGGGCTTCAGATACGCAGTATTTT. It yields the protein CASSWASDTQYF.